The 7 T cell receptor beta chains given below trace back to one sample, sequenced in a study of blood T cell repertoires in COVID-19. Some clones are missing from TCRdb's copy, which holds only in-frame ones; the method was immunoSEQ multiplex PCR. Here the sample spans about 93,000 clones, about nine tenths being singletons. The specimen sequenced was peripheral blood. These receptors originate from a human donor with active COVID-19. The donor label of this sample is uncertain.

The chain joins TRBV6-2 or TRBV6-3 to TRBJ2-4; D is perhaps TRBD1 (6 bases). V shed 5 bases and J shed 8 bases, with 25 bases lying between them. The CDR3 is 17 residues long. Per germline, CDR1 MNHEY and CDR2 SVGEGT. The CDR3 protein is CASSPYRDNRGADIQYF. The CDR3 region has the DNA TGTGCCAGCAGTCCGTACCGGGACAATCGAGGGGCAGACATTCAGTACTTC.

The rearrangement joins TRBV7-2 to TRBJ2-6; D uncertain. The CDR3 covers 15 residues. CDR1 and CDR2 from the germline V gene are SGHTA and FQGNSA. Trimming took off 6 bases at V and 0 bases at J, with 9 bases between the two ends. The CDR3 coding sequence is TGTGCCAGCAGTCCTAATTTCTCTGGGGCCAACGTCCTGACTTTC. Translated: CASSPNFSGANVLTF.

The chain recombines TRBV29-1 with TRBJ1-1; 10 nucleotides match TRBD1. J gave up 10 bases and V 6 bases, and 5 bases lay outside the gene matches. CDR1 and CDR2 from the germline V gene are SQVTM and ANQGSEA. This CDR3 has 11 amino acids. This chain's CDR3 is CSVGQGVGAFF. The CDR3 region has the DNA TGCAGCGTCGGACAGGGGGTGGGAGCTTTCTTT.

The V and J genes are TRBV7-2 and TRBJ2-5; 10 nucleotides agree with TRBD2. CDR3 length equals 17 residues. Germline CDR1 is SGHTA and CDR2 is FQGNSA. With 2 bases clipped from V and 5 bases from J, the junction kept 11 bases outside the gene matches. The chain's CDR3 is CASSLSVSQLAGETQYF. Written as DNA, the CDR3 is TGTGCCAGCAGCTTATCGGTGTCCCAACTAGCGGGGGAGACCCAGTACTTC.

The V gene is TRBV7-2, the J gene TRBJ2-1; a possible D gene is TRBD1 (6 bases). CDR3 length equals 12 residues. The V end lost 4 bases, the J end lost 13 bases, and 14 bases lay between the germline ends. The germline CDR1 and CDR2 sequences are SGHTA and FQGNSA. This CDR3 reads CASSSYRAPQFF. In DNA form, the CDR3 reads TGTGCCAGCAGCTCGTACAGGGCCCCCCAGTTCTTC. The variable domain in full, with the rest retrieved from reference TRBV7-2 and TRBJ2-1, is GAGVSQSPSNKVTEKGKDVELRCDPISGHTALYWYRQSLGQGLEFLIYFQGNSAPDKSGLPSDRFSAERTGGSVSTLTIQRTQQEDSAVYLCASSSYRAPQFFGPGTRLTVL.

The rearrangement joins TRBV7-9 to TRBJ2-6; 8 nucleotides agree with TRBD1. V was pared by 4 bases and J by 0 bases, with 11 bases of the junction left unmatched. The germline CDR1 and CDR2 sequences are SEHNR and FQNEAQ (reference sequence). The CDR3 length is 19 residues. For the CDR3, the DNA is TGTGCCAGCAGCTCCGGGCCGGGACAGGCAAACTCTGGGGCCAACGTCCTGACTTTC. Its translation: CASSSGPGQANSGANVLTF.

The chain recombines TRBV2 with TRBJ2-1; the match to TRBD1 covers 7 bases. CDR3 length: 12 residues. The trim removed 6 bases at V and 7 bases at J, leaving 3 bases unmatched. In germline, CDR1 is SNHLY, CDR2 FYNNEI. As DNA, the CDR3 is TGTGCCAGCAGGACAGGGTATAATGAGCAGTTCTTC. It encodes CASRTGYNEQFF.